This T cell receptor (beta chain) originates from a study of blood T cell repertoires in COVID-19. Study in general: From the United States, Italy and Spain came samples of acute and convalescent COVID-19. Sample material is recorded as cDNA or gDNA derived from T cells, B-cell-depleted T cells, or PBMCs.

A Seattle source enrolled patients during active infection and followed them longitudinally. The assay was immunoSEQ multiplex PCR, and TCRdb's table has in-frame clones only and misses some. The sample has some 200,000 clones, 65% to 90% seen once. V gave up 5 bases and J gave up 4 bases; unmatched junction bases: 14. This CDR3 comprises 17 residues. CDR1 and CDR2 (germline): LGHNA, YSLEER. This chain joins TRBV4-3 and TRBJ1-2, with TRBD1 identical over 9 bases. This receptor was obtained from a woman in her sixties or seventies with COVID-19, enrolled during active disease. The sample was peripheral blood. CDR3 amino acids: CASSTSRDRVPLYGYTF. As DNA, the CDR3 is TGCGCCAGCAGCACAAGCCGGGACAGGGTCCCACTCTATGGCTACACCTTC.